The clone carrying this T cell receptor beta chain was detected a few times. Antigen: not known. TCRdb processed the 5' RACE reads anew with MiXCR; each CDR3 protein has one entry. This sample has under 300,000 distinct CDR3 sequences, with 6.5% to 8.5% found just once. This entry belongs to a study of T cells after yellow fever vaccination. Study overall: Some fractions had low cell numbers, and these were prepared with SMART-Seq v4 Ultra Low Input. Study observations and caveats: FACS-sorted repertoires might harbor abundant contaminating clonotypes from the bulk population.

The V gene's germline CDR1 is LGHNT and CDR2 FRNRAP. Trimming removed 4 bases from V and 3 bases from J; junction bases left unmatched: 0. There are 13 residues in the CDR3. The chain recombines TRBV12-5 with TRBJ2-4; 7 bases map to TRBD2. This clonotype originated in a man younger than 40 who received the YFV17D yellow fever vaccine. The specimen was CD4+ T cells sorted from PBMCs, collected 15 days after the yellow fever booster vaccination. The chain's CDR3 is CASGSSGKNIQYF. As DNA, the CDR3 is TGTGCTAGTGGTTCTAGCGGCAAAAACATTCAGTACTTC.